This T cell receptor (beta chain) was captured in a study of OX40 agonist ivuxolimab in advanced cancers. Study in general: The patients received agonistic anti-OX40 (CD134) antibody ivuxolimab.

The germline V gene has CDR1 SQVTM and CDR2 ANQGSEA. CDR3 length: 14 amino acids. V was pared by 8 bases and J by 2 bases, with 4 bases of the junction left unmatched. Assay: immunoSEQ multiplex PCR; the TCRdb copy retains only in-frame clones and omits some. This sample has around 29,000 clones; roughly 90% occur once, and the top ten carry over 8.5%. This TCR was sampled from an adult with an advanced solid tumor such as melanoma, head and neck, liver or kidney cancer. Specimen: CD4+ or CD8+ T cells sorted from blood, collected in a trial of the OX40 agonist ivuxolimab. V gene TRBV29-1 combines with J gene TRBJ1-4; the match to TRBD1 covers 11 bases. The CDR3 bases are TGCAGCATCGGGACAGGGGGGACTAATGAAAAACTGTTTTTT. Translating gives CSIGTGGTNEKLFF.